A selection of T cell receptor beta chains follows, all from one sample in a study of regulatory T cells in long-lasting Graves disease. TCRdb re-called the multiplex PCR reads with MiXCR, one entry per CDR3 protein. The data show approximately 390,000 distinct CDR3 sequences, about 17% seen once. This sample was also put to use in a study of T cells in Graves' hyperthyroidism and ophthalmopathy.

The specimen was peripheral blood mononuclear cells (PBMCs), collected at new diagnosis, from a patient treated with antithyroid drugs. The receptors come from a woman under 30 with Graves disease. The CDR3 runs from the conserved cysteine through the conserved F or W. Each record gives: J gene, V gene, clone size, D gene, CDR3 length, CDR3 protein, CDR3 DNA. A D gene is named only where the DNA matches it firmly. Rows may omit the clone size; those that give it use once, few, many or a size class.

TRBJ2-7,TRBV6-1,many,.,14,CASSRGDIFYEQYF,TGTGCCAGCAGCCGGGGGGACATCTTCTACGAGCAGTACTTC
TRBJ1-2,TRBV27,many,TRBD1,14,CASSPRTGPYGYTF,TGTGCCAGCAGTCCCAGGACAGGGCCATATGGCTACACCTTC
TRBJ2-5,TRBV11-2,many,TRBD2,14,CASSKLADEETQYF,TGTGCCAGCAGCAAACTAGCGGACGAAGAGACCCAGTACTTC
TRBJ2-7,TRBV2,many,.,17,CACTTSRGRAAFYEQYF,TGTGCCTGTACCACCTCGAGGGGCCGGGCGGCTTTCTACGAGCAGTACTTC
TRBJ1-6,TRBV6-5,few,.,17,CASSYLGAAEDNSPLHF,TGTGCCAGCAGTTACTTGGGGGCAGCCGAGGATAATTCACCCCTCCACTTT
TRBJ1-1,TRBV30,.,TRBD1,14,CAWNRQGALTEAFF,TGTGCCTGGAATAGACAGGGGGCGCTCACTGAAGCTTTCTTT
TRBJ1-1,TRBV7-9,.,.,14,CASSLSGTRGEAFF,TGTGCCAGCAGCTTATCCGGGACCCGGGGTGAAGCTTTCTTT
TRBJ1-2,TRBV28,.,.,15,CASTPRGAPDYGYTF,TGTGCCAGCACCCCACGGGGGGCGCCTGACTATGGCTACACCTTC
TRBJ2-3,TRBV9,many,TRBD1,16,CASSVVGQGSTDTQYF,TGTGCCAGCAGCGTCGTGGGACAGGGAAGCACAGATACGCAGTATTTT
TRBJ2-3,TRBV29-1,.,TRBD1,16,CSGLLRQGMVSDTQYF,TGCAGCGGCCTATTACGACAGGGGATGGTGTCGGATACGCAGTATTTT
TRBJ1-1,TRBV25-1,.,TRBD1,16,CASSDTITGTAIRAFF,TGTGCCAGCAGTGACACGATAACCGGGACAGCCATTAGAGCTTTCTTT
TRBJ2-3,TRBV10-2,many,.,15,CASSESGRGTDTQYF,TGCGCCAGCAGTGAGTCTGGAAGGGGCACAGATACGCAGTATTTT
TRBJ1-4,TRBV13,.,.,15,CASRAKGATNEKLFF,TGTGCCAGCAGGGCTAAGGGGGCAACTAATGAAAAACTGTTTTTT
TRBJ1-2,TRBV9,few,.,15,CASSVNLRGENGYTF,TGTGCCAGCAGCGTCAACCTCCGCGGTGAGAATGGCTACACCTTC
TRBJ2-7,TRBV11-2,many,.,13,CASSDDLNYEQYF,TGTGCCAGCAGCGATGACCTGAACTACGAGCAGTACTTC
TRBJ2-2,TRBV28,many,.,13,CASSLWGAGELFF,TGTGCCAGCAGTTTATGGGGGGCCGGGGAGCTGTTTTTT
TRBJ2-1,TRBV18,many,.,16,CASSPLRARSYNEQFF,TGTGCCAGCTCACCACTCAGGGCAAGGTCCTACAATGAGCAGTTCTTC
TRBJ2-7,TRBV9,few,TRBD1,16,CASSARDREISYEQYF,TGTGCCAGCAGCGCCAGGGACAGGGAGATTTCCTACGAGCAGTACTTC
TRBJ2-1,TRBV18,many,TRBD2,16,CASSLKLAGDHNEQFF,TGTGCCAGCTCACTGAAACTAGCGGGAGACCACAATGAGCAGTTCTTC
TRBJ2-5,TRBV27,few,.,14,CASSLGGGWETQYF,TGTGCCAGCAGTTTGGGGGGAGGCTGGGAGACCCAGTACTTC
TRBJ1-3,TRBV5-1,.,.,16,CASSRSAEFSGNTIYF,TGCGCCAGCAGCCGTTCGGCAGAATTCTCTGGAAACACCATATATTTT
TRBJ1-1,TRBV6-2/TRBV6-3,.,.,8,CAGPEAFF,TGTGCCGGACCTGAAGCTTTCTTT
TRBJ2-7,TRBV18,many,.,16,CASSPGQTGPAYEQYF,TGTGCCAGCTCACCAGGGCAAACCGGTCCCGCCTACGAGCAGTACTTC
TRBJ2-5,TRBV15,few,TRBD2,16,CATSRVSGGRQETQYF,TGTGCCACCAGCAGAGTAAGCGGGGGGCGCCAAGAGACCCAGTACTTC
TRBJ2-2,TRBV15,few,TRBD2,15,CATSISGGRSGELFF,TGTGCCACCAGCATCTCGGGAGGGCGCTCCGGGGAGCTGTTTTTT
TRBJ1-6,TRBV5-1,.,.,18,CASSLAVAESSYNSPLHF,TGCGCCAGCAGCTTGGCGGTGGCCGAGAGCTCCTATAATTCACCCCTCCACTTT
TRBJ1-1,TRBV18,many,.,14,CASSPQGMNTEAFF,TGTGCCAGCTCACCACAGGGTATGAACACTGAAGCTTTCTTT
TRBJ2-1,TRBV5-1,many,.,16,CASTEGNRVYYNEQFF,TGCGCCAGCACTGAGGGAAATCGGGTGTATTACAATGAGCAGTTCTTC
TRBJ1-4,TRBV28,few,.,15,CASSPWGGTNEKLFF,TGTGCCAGCAGTCCCTGGGGGGGAACTAATGAAAAACTGTTTTTT
TRBJ2-2,TRBV7-3,many,TRBD1,17,CASSQPGQGAGTGELFF,TGTGCCAGCAGCCAACCGGGACAGGGGGCGGGCACCGGGGAGCTGTTTTTT
TRBJ2-1,TRBV5-1,.,TRBD2,18,CASSSLSPGLAGPNEQFF,TGCGCCAGCAGCAGCCTATCCCCGGGACTAGCGGGCCCTAATGAGCAGTTCTTC
TRBJ1-6,TRBV3-1,many,.,15,CASSRVQGYNSPLHF,TGTGCCAGCAGCCGCGTGCAGGGTTACAATTCACCCCTCCACTTT
TRBJ2-3,TRBV6-1,many,TRBD2,17,CASSALTSGSLTDTQYF,TGTGCCAGCAGTGCCCTCACTAGCGGGAGCTTGACAGATACGCAGTATTTT
TRBJ2-1,TRBV7-9,many,.,14,CASSLAGDYNEQFF,TGTGCCAGCAGCTTAGCGGGGGATTACAATGAGCAGTTCTTC
TRBJ1-1,TRBV20-1,few,.,11,CSAPGDAEAFF,TGCAGTGCCCCAGGGGACGCTGAAGCTTTCTTT
TRBJ2-1,TRBV20-1,.,.,16,CSARDGVRASYNEQFF,TGCAGTGCTAGAGACGGAGTGCGGGCTTCCTACAATGAGCAGTTCTTC
TRBJ1-2,TRBV28,many,.,13,CASSLGGSPGYTF,TGTGCCAGCAGTTTAGGAGGGAGCCCCGGCTACACCTTC
TRBJ2-2,TRBV5-1,many,.,12,CASSPSTGELFF,TGTGCCAGCAGTCCAAGCACCGGGGAGCTGTTTTTT
TRBJ2-3,TRBV6-1,few,TRBD1,15,CASSLRTGGTDTQYF,TGTGCCAGCAGCCTGAGGACAGGGGGCACAGATACGCAGTATTTT
TRBJ2-7,TRBV20-1,few,TRBD2,13,CSARGTSAWVQYF,TGCAGTGCTAGAGGGACTAGCGCGTGGGTGCAGTACTTC
TRBJ2-5,TRBV7-2,many,.,15,CASSSPVTGQETQYF,TGTGCCAGCAGCTCCCCCGTGACCGGCCAAGAGACCCAGTACTTC
TRBJ2-1,TRBV9,.,.,13,CASSAPPYNEQFF,TGTGCCAGCAGCGCCCCTCCGTACAATGAGCAGTTCTTC
TRBJ2-3,TRBV27,many,TRBD2,15,CASSLRRGGTDTQYF,TGTGCCAGCAGTTTAAGGCGGGGGGGCACAGATACGCAGTATTTT
TRBJ1-1,TRBV7-9,few,.,13,CASRGQGKTEAFF,TGTGCCAGCAGGGGTCAGGGAAAGACTGAAGCTTTCTTT
TRBJ1-2,TRBV6-5,many,.,16,CASSYSPGLGLYGYTF,TGTGCCAGCAGTTACTCGCCGGGCCTGGGACTGTATGGCTACACCTTC
TRBJ2-5,TRBV11-2,many,.,15,CASSLMRNSQETQYF,TGTGCCAGCAGCTTAATGAGGAATAGTCAAGAGACCCAGTACTTC
TRBJ2-1,TRBV7-9,few,.,15,CASSLLALVYNEQFF,TGTGCCAGCAGCTTACTAGCACTCGTCTACAATGAGCAGTTCTTC
TRBJ2-5,TRBV5-5,many,.,14,CASSLERILETQYF,TGTGCCAGCAGCTTGGAGCGGATATTGGAGACCCAGTACTTC
TRBJ2-1,TRBV30,many,TRBD2,14,CAWMAGGPFNEQFF,TGTGCCTGGATGGCGGGAGGGCCTTTTAATGAGCAGTTCTTC